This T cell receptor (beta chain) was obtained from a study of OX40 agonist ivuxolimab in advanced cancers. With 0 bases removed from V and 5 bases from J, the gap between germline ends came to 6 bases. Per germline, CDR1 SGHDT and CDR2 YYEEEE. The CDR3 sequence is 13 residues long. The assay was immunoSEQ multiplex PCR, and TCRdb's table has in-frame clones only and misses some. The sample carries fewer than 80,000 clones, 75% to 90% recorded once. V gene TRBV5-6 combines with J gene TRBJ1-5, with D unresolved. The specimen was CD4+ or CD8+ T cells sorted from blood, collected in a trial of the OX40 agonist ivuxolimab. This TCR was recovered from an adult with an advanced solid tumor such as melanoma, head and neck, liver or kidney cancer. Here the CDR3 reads CASSLAGYQPQHF. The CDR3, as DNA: TGTGCCAGCAGCTTGGCCGGGTATCAGCCCCAGCATTTT.